These T cell receptor beta chains were read from a single sample in a study of PD-1 blockade in classical Hodgkin lymphoma. The assay was immunoSEQ multiplex PCR, and TCRdb's table has in-frame clones only and misses some. Here the sample spans 35,000 to 45,000 clones, approximately 79% being singletons. The starting material was peripheral blood mononuclear cells (PBMCs), obtained before the second cycle of nivolumab. Every receptor here comes from a human donor with classical Hodgkin lymphoma. Both conserved end residues are trimmed from each CDR3.

CDR3 protein: ASSLTPMNDGYT
V gene: TRBV4-1
J gene: TRBJ1-2
CDR3 length: 12

CDR3 protein: SAIRTDNTEAF
V gene: TRBV29-1
J gene: TRBJ1-1
CDR3 length: 11

CDR3 protein: ASSDVAGGSDTQY
V gene: TRBV6-1
J gene: TRBJ2-3
CDR3 length: 13

CDR3 protein: ARSWKGAEAF
V gene: TRBV5-3
J gene: TRBJ1-1
CDR3 length: 10

CDR3 protein: AWSTTSYEQY
V gene: TRBV30
J gene: TRBJ2-7
CDR3 length: 10

CDR3 protein: ASSLITGDYT
V gene: TRBV7-2
J gene: TRBJ1-2
CDR3 length: 10

CDR3 protein: ASSPGARPNNPNIQY
V gene: TRBV7-3
J gene: TRBJ2-4
CDR3 length: 15

CDR3 protein: ASSVQGTIANTGELF
V gene: TRBV9
J gene: TRBJ2-2
CDR3 length: 15

CDR3 protein: ASSSGGPRDTEAF
V gene: TRBV11-2
J gene: TRBJ1-1
CDR3 length: 13

CDR3 protein: ASSQDRAYEQY
V gene: TRBV4-3
J gene: TRBJ2-7
CDR3 length: 11

CDR3 protein: ASSSPWTGYSPLH
V gene: TRBV7-9
J gene: TRBJ1-6
CDR3 length: 13

CDR3 protein: SVRRANTEAF
V gene: TRBV29-1
J gene: TRBJ1-1
CDR3 length: 10

CDR3 protein: ASSLGASGTSGELF
V gene: TRBV7-6
J gene: TRBJ2-2
CDR3 length: 14

CDR3 protein: ASSPSAGGSTEAF
V gene: TRBV19
J gene: TRBJ1-1
CDR3 length: 13

CDR3 protein: ASSYTRSSYNEQF
V gene: TRBV27
J gene: TRBJ2-1
CDR3 length: 13

CDR3 protein: ASSLGSMNTEAF
V gene: TRBV19
J gene: TRBJ1-1
CDR3 length: 12

CDR3 protein: ASSGTGEYNEQF
V gene: TRBV7-9
J gene: TRBJ2-1
CDR3 length: 12

CDR3 protein: ASSRWTGAEKLF
V gene: TRBV5-4
J gene: TRBJ1-4
CDR3 length: 12

CDR3 protein: AWSVGSGVETQY
V gene: TRBV30
J gene: TRBJ2-5
CDR3 length: 12

CDR3 protein: ASAAETRVYGYT
V gene: TRBV12-5
J gene: TRBJ1-2
CDR3 length: 12

CDR3 protein: ASSLSLGLAVGEQF
V gene: TRBV7-6
J gene: TRBJ2-1
CDR3 length: 14

CDR3 protein: ASSLDFSDRGFDNSPLH
V gene: TRBV7-9
J gene: TRBJ1-6
CDR3 length: 17

CDR3 protein: ASKGSTSTGELF
V gene: TRBV6-5
J gene: TRBJ2-2
CDR3 length: 12

CDR3 protein: ASSVVGGGTEAF
V gene: TRBV9
J gene: TRBJ1-1
CDR3 length: 12

CDR3 protein: ASSQDRTGEPYGYT
V gene: TRBV4-3
J gene: TRBJ1-2
CDR3 length: 14

CDR3 protein: ASLTGTGTYEQY
V gene: TRBV2
J gene: TRBJ2-7
CDR3 length: 12

CDR3 protein: ASSVTTAPYEQY
V gene: TRBV9
J gene: TRBJ2-7
CDR3 length: 12

CDR3 protein: ASSQDETGSPLH
V gene: TRBV4-1
J gene: TRBJ1-6
CDR3 length: 12

CDR3 protein: ASSLLAGETQY
V gene: TRBV27
J gene: TRBJ2-5
CDR3 length: 11

CDR3 protein: ASTWDRGYEQY
V gene: TRBV6-1
J gene: TRBJ2-7
CDR3 length: 11

CDR3 protein: ASSELRLAGGDTQY
V gene: TRBV6-1
J gene: TRBJ2-3
CDR3 length: 14

CDR3 protein: ASSYTSSSTDTQY
V gene: TRBV7-2
J gene: TRBJ2-3
CDR3 length: 13

CDR3 protein: ASSQIEGRYGYT
V gene: TRBV4-3
J gene: TRBJ1-2
CDR3 length: 12

CDR3 protein: ASSHFDRNSDTQY
V gene: TRBV4-3
J gene: TRBJ2-3
CDR3 length: 13

CDR3 protein: ASRRSAEAF
V gene: TRBV10-3
J gene: TRBJ1-1
CDR3 length: 9

CDR3 protein: ASSLSSSYNEQF
V gene: TRBV28
J gene: TRBJ2-1
CDR3 length: 12

CDR3 protein: ASSLGEVGYGYT
V gene: TRBV7-6
J gene: TRBJ1-2
CDR3 length: 12

CDR3 protein: ASHDKGEKLF
V gene: TRBV19
J gene: TRBJ1-4
CDR3 length: 10

CDR3 protein: ATSGLAGGNEQF
V gene: TRBV15
J gene: TRBJ2-1
CDR3 length: 12

CDR3 protein: ASSAGTQETQY
V gene: TRBV18
J gene: TRBJ2-5
CDR3 length: 11

CDR3 protein: ASSLQSTRSYEQY
V gene: TRBV27
J gene: TRBJ2-7
CDR3 length: 13

CDR3 protein: ASSYSSGQVYGYT
V gene: TRBV6-5
J gene: TRBJ1-2
CDR3 length: 13

CDR3 protein: ASSEQGGGHTEAF
V gene: TRBV2
J gene: TRBJ1-1
CDR3 length: 13

CDR3 protein: ASSFGTGRSYNSPLH
V gene: TRBV19
J gene: TRBJ1-6
CDR3 length: 15

CDR3 protein: ASSVRWGTDTQY
V gene: TRBV6-5
J gene: TRBJ2-3
CDR3 length: 12

CDR3 protein: ASRGGVTGSGQPQH
V gene: TRBV2
J gene: TRBJ1-5
CDR3 length: 14

CDR3 protein: ASSLQQANTGELF
V gene: TRBV6-5
J gene: TRBJ2-2
CDR3 length: 13

CDR3 protein: ASSTIQGEETQY
V gene: TRBV28
J gene: TRBJ2-5
CDR3 length: 12

CDR3 protein: ASSPSFMTGSEQF
V gene: TRBV7-2
J gene: TRBJ2-1
CDR3 length: 13

CDR3 protein: ASSYGTEAF
V gene: TRBV6-5
J gene: TRBJ1-1
CDR3 length: 9

CDR3 protein: ASSLGGSTNQPQH
V gene: TRBV5-1
J gene: TRBJ1-5
CDR3 length: 13

CDR3 protein: SVVITDTQY
V gene: TRBV29-1
J gene: TRBJ2-3
CDR3 length: 9

CDR3 protein: ASRFPKGAF
V gene: TRBV2
J gene: TRBJ1-1
CDR3 length: 9

CDR3 protein: ASSWGLDDSPLH
V gene: TRBV2
J gene: TRBJ1-6
CDR3 length: 12

CDR3 protein: ASIMNPENTEAF
V gene: TRBV6-1
J gene: TRBJ1-1
CDR3 length: 12

CDR3 protein: ASSYSSYNSPLH
V gene: TRBV6-5
J gene: TRBJ1-6
CDR3 length: 12

CDR3 protein: ASSGPSQSRY
V gene: TRBV5-6
J gene: TRBJ2-5
CDR3 length: 10

CDR3 protein: ASRPTGFGYT
V gene: TRBV6-5
J gene: TRBJ1-2
CDR3 length: 10